The T cell receptor (beta chain) described here comes from a study of technical replicates of blood from a handful of donors. TCRdb's copy holds only in-frame clones and misses some; the assay was immunoSEQ multiplex PCR. The sample consists of approximately 81,000 clones, 80% to 90% of them appearing once. This CDR3 region has 19 residues. CDR1 is SGHRS, CDR2 YFSETQ, per germline. The V gene end was trimmed by 4 bases and the J gene end by 0 bases; junction bases not matched to a gene: 10. Sequences were obtained from PBMCs. This receptor was taken from a human donor in good health. Some clones in this sample may be carry-over from other donors' samples. The chain has TRBV5-1 and TRBJ2-2; 12 bases fit TRBD2. The CDR3 spells CASSQRTSGKLTNTGELFF. Written as DNA, the CDR3 is TGCGCCAGCAGCCAACGGACTAGCGGGAAATTAACGAACACCGGGGAGCTGTTTTTT.